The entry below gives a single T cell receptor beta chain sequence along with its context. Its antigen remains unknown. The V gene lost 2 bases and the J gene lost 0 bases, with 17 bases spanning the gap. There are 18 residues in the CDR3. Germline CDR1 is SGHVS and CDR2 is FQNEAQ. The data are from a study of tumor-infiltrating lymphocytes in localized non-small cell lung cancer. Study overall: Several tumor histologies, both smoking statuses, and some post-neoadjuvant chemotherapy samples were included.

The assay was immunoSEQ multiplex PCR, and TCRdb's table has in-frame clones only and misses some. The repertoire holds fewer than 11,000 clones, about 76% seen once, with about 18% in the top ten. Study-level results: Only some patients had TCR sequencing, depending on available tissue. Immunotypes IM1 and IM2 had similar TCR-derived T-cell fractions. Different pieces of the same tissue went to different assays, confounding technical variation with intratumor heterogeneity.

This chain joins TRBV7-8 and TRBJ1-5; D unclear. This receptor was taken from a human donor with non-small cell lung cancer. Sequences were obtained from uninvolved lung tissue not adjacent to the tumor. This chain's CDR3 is CASSLRGPRVHSNQPQHF. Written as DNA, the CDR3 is TGTGCCAGCAGCTTACGCGGACCGCGAGTCCATAGCAATCAGCCCCAGCATTTT.